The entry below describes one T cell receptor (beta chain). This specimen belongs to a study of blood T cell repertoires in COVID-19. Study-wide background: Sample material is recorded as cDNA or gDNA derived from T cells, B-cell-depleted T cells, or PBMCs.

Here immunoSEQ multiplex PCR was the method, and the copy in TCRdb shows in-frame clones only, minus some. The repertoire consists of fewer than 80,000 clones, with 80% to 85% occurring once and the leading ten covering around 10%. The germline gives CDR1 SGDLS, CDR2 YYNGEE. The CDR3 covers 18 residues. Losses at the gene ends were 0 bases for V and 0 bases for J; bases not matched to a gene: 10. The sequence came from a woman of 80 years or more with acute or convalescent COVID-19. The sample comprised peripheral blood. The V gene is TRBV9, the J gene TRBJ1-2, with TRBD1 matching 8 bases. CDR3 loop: CASSVGRNRGLTNYGYTF. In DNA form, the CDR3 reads TGTGCCAGCAGCGTAGGGAGGAACAGGGGGTTAACTAACTATGGCTACACCTTC.